Listed below are T cell receptor beta chains from one sample, sequenced in a study of blood T cell repertoires in COVID-19. Some clones are missing from TCRdb's copy, which holds only in-frame ones; the method was immunoSEQ multiplex PCR. The table lists 120,000 or so clones, 85% to 90% of them singletons. Sequenced sample: peripheral blood. The origin of the receptors is a woman between 65 and 79 years old with acute or convalescent COVID-19. Each CDR3 is given with its conserved first and last residue. A D gene is named only where the DNA matches it firmly. Clone sizes are given selectively: once, few, many, or a class where the clone is expanded.

V: TRBV5-6; size: .; J: TRBJ2-2; D: TRBD2; DNA: TGTGCCAGCAGCCCTACCGAGGGCGGGGGGGCGACCGGGGAGCTGTTTTTT; CDR3: CASSPTEGGGATGELFF
V: TRBV30; size: .; J: TRBJ2-7; D: .; DNA: TGTGCCTGGAGTGTAAAGGGACTCTTCGGCGAGCAGTACTTC; CDR3: CAWSVKGLFGEQYF
V: TRBV2; size: .; J: TRBJ2-5; D: TRBD2; DNA: TGTGCCAGCAGCTCAGAAGTAGCGGGGGGGGCGAAGACCCAGTACTTC; CDR3: CASSSEVAGGAKTQYF
V: TRBV5-5; size: .; J: TRBJ2-3; D: .; DNA: TGTGCCAGCAGCTTGCTGGGCGGCACAGATACGCAGTATTTT; CDR3: CASSLLGGTDTQYF
V: TRBV12-5; size: .; J: TRBJ2-2; D: .; DNA: TGTGCTAGTGCGGACAGTTATAACACCGGGGAGCTGTTTTTT; CDR3: CASADSYNTGELFF
V: TRBV5-1; size: .; J: TRBJ1-1; D: .; DNA: TGCGCCAGCAGCTTGTTACCCATCGGGGAGGAAGCTTTCTTT; CDR3: CASSLLPIGEEAFF
V: TRBV7-2; size: .; J: TRBJ2-1; D: TRBD2; DNA: TGTGCCAGCAGCTTAGGAGCGGGGGGGAACAATGAGCAGTTCTTC; CDR3: CASSLGAGGNNEQFF
V: TRBV7-2; size: once; J: TRBJ2-2; D: TRBD1; DNA: TGTGCCAGCAGCGTCGACAGGGGGAACACCGGGGAGCTGTTTTTT; CDR3: CASSVDRGNTGELFF
V: TRBV11-3; size: .; J: TRBJ1-1; D: .; DNA: TGTGCCAGCAGCCGGGGGGCTTTCTTT; CDR3: CASSRGAFF
V: TRBV30; size: .; J: TRBJ1-6; D: TRBD1; DNA: TGTGCCTTCGGGACAGAGCCAAATTCACCCCTCCACTTT; CDR3: CAFGTEPNSPLHF
V: TRBV19; size: .; J: TRBJ2-2; D: .; DNA: TGTGCCAGTAGTACCACCCCAGGGGCCACCGGGGAGCTGTTTTTT; CDR3: CASSTTPGATGELFF
V: TRBV6-2/TRBV6-3; size: .; J: TRBJ1-5; D: TRBD1; DNA: TGTGCCAGCAGTATGGGACAGGGGGCTTTCGGCAATCAGCCCCAGCATTTT; CDR3: CASSMGQGAFGNQPQHF
V: TRBV3-1/TRBV3-2; size: once; J: TRBJ1-5; D: .; DNA: TGTGCCAGCAGCCAAGGCTTGGGCCAGGGGATAAGTAGCAATCAGCCCCAGCATTTT; CDR3: CASSQGLGQGISSNQPQHF
V: TRBV7-9; size: .; J: TRBJ2-5; D: .; DNA: TGTGCCAGCAGCTACACCCAAGAGACCCAGTACTTC; CDR3: CASSYTQETQYF
V: TRBV9; size: .; J: TRBJ1-2; D: TRBD1; DNA: TGTGCCAGCAGCGTAGGTTGGGCGGGACAGGGAAACTATGGCTACACCTTC; CDR3: CASSVGWAGQGNYGYTF
V: TRBV10-1; size: .; J: TRBJ2-1; D: .; DNA: TGCGCCAGCAGCCCCGGGAGGGGGCTGGTCTTC; CDR3: CASSPGRGLVF